The 3 T cell receptor beta chains below all came from one sample that was sequenced in a study of blood T cell repertoires in COVID-19. Using immunoSEQ multiplex PCR, the repertoire was profiled, and TCRdb retains in-frame clones only, with some absent. Of roughly 300,000 clones in the sample, about 89% are singletons; the top ten hold approximately 5.3%. The material sequenced was PBMCs or T cells enriched from blood (not recorded which). All receptors derive from a woman aged 25 to 39 who had recovered from COVID-19.

This CDR3 reads CASSPGGWYRSNQPQHF. The CDR3 nucleotides are TGTGCCAGCAGTCCAGGGGGGTGGTATAGGAGCAATCAGCCCCAGCATTTT. The chain has TRBV6-2 or TRBV6-3 and TRBJ1-5, with TRBD1 matching over 7 bases. CDR3 length: 17 residues. Per the germline V gene, CDR1 is MNHEY and CDR2 is SVGEGT. Unmatched junction bases numbered 11, after V lost 5 bases and J lost 1 base.

This chain connects TRBV5-6 to TRBJ2-1; 9 bases match TRBD1. The V gene end was trimmed by 3 bases and the J gene end by 5 bases; junction bases not matched to a gene: 15. Germline CDR1 and CDR2: SGHDT and YYEEEE. This CDR3 is built from 18 residues. The CDR3 loop reads CASSSTVYRDRVDNEQFF. For the CDR3, the DNA is TGTGCCAGCAGCTCCACTGTATACCGGGACAGGGTAGACAATGAGCAGTTCTTC. Drawing the rest from reference TRBV5-6 and TRBJ2-1, the complete variable domain is DAGVTQSPTHLIKTRGQQVTLRCSPKSGHDTVSWYQQALGQGPQFIFQYYEEEERQRGNFPDRFSGHQFPNYSSELNVNALLLGDSALYLCASSSTVYRDRVDNEQFFGPGTRLTVL.

CDR3 bases: TGTGCCATCAGTGACCCGACAGGGGGGAATCAGCCCCAGCATTTT. Residues: CAISDPTGGNQPQHF. The chain has TRBV10-3 and TRBJ1-5; 9 bases are a match to TRBD1. V was clipped by 3 bases and J by 4 bases; unmatched bases: 4. The germline gives CDR1 ENHRY, CDR2 SYGVKD. The CDR3 spans 15 residues.